Each of the 31 T cell receptor beta chains below was sequenced from the same sample in a study of blood T cells in healthy people across ages. Sample-barcoded 5' priming and a J-beta primer mix drove a second PCR of roughly 6 to 12 cycles. TCRdb ran MiXCR on the 5' RACE reads and lists one entry per CDR3 protein. The table shows 1.5 million to 2 million distinct CDR3 sequences, with roughly 30% occurring only once. What was sequenced was blood. The source of these receptors is a woman aged 25 to 39 in good health.

The chain joins TRBV20-1 to TRBJ2-1, with TRBD1 identical over 12 bases. The CDR3 is 18 amino acids. CDR1 DFQATT and CDR2 SNEGSKA come from the germline V gene (reference sequence). V was clipped by 5 bases and J by 7 bases; unmatched bases: 18. The CDR3 sequence is CSAPGRDRGPSPKNEQFF. CDR3 in DNA: TGCAGTGCTCCCGGCCGGGACAGGGGGCCCTCTCCTAAGAATGAGCAGTTCTTC.

This sequence joins TRBV20-1 and TRBJ2-3; D may be TRBD1 (6 bases). The CDR3 contains 14 residues. Trimming took off 6 bases at V and 2 bases at J, with 15 bases between the two ends. Germline CDR1 reads DFQATT; CDR2 reads SNEGSKA (reference sequence). The CDR3 region is CSAPAGAITDTQYF. In DNA form, the CDR3 reads TGCAGTGCCCCGGCAGGGGCTATCACAGATACGCAGTATTTT.

For this clonotype: At one of its ends the junction is not consistent with the germline gene, which may arise from a read error. This chain links TRBV7-2 with TRBJ2-3; D assignment may be TRBD1 or TRBD2 (5 bases each). This CDR3 has 15 amino acids. In germline, CDR1 is SGHTA, CDR2 FQGNSA. The CDR3 coding sequence is TGTGCCAGCAACTTAGGTGGGGGAGTGACAGATACGCAGTATTTT. Amino acid sequence: CASNLGGGVTDTQYF.

The chain couples TRBV7-8 to TRBJ2-6; D may be TRBD1 or TRBD2 (5 bases each). This CDR3 spans 18 amino acids. V was shortened by 4 bases and J by 1 base, with 17 bases between the two germline ends. Germline CDR1 and CDR2: SGHVS and FQNEAQ. CDR3 loop: CASSSGPRRRSGANVLTF. The CDR3 DNA sequence: TGTGCCAGCAGCTCGGGACCGCGTAGGAGGTCTGGGGCCAACGTCCTGACTTTC.

The chain joins TRBV27 to TRBJ2-7; unclear D gene. The V gene's germline CDR1 is MNHEY and CDR2 SMNVEV (reference sequence). Deletions cut 8 bases from V and 3 bases from J, with 23 bases between. The CDR3 is made up of 16 amino acids. CDR3 sequence: CASRRVYQNHYYEQYF. The CDR3 DNA reads as TGTGCCAGCCGGCGAGTTTATCAGAATCACTACTACGAGCAGTACTTC.

The V call is TRBV7-9, the J call TRBJ1-2; TRBD1 aligns across 7 bases. Germline CDR1 reads SEHNR; CDR2 reads FQNEAQ (reference sequence). The trim removed 4 bases at V and 8 bases at J, leaving 13 bases unmatched. The CDR3 length is 15 residues. The CDR3 DNA is TGTGCCAGCAGCTCCGTTGACAGGGTTGGAAGAGGCTACACCTTC. Translated: CASSSVDRVGRGYTF.

This clonotype came up a few times. This rearrangement joins TRBV20-1 to TRBJ2-4; 7 bases fit TRBD1. This CDR3 spans 16 amino acids. Trimming at V came to 3 bases and at J to 0 bases, leaving 8 bases not matched to a gene. The germline gives CDR1 DFQATT, CDR2 SNEGSKA (reference sequence). This CDR3 reads CSARPGQQLAKNIQYF. CDR3 nucleotide sequence: TGCAGTGCTAGGCCGGGACAGCAATTAGCCAAAAACATTCAGTACTTC.

Notes on this clonotype: Given a much more abundant clone one base away, this may be a read error. The chain combines TRBV6-5 with TRBJ1-2; D uncertain. The CDR3 contains 13 residues. V was clipped by 6 bases and J by 7 bases, with 15 bases between them. CDR1 and CDR2 from the germline V gene are MNHEY and SVGAGI. CDR3 sequence: CASSPQELSGYTF. DNA for the CDR3: TGTGCCAGCAGCCCTCAGGAGCTATCTGGCTACACCTTC.

This clonotype was observed a handful of times. This chain's CDR3 is CASSLSEYQPQHF. In nucleotides, the CDR3 is TGCGCCAGCAGCCTCTCGGAGTATCAGCCCCAGCATTTT. This chain uses TRBV4-1 with TRBJ1-5; D gene uncertain. V was clipped by 4 bases and J by 5 bases, with 9 bases between them. This CDR3 contains 13 residues. In germline, CDR1 is MGHRA, CDR2 YSYEKL.

This chain joins TRBV27 and TRBJ1-6; D not certain. The CDR3 sequence is 14 residues long. CDR1 is MNHEY and CDR2 is SMNVEV in the germline V gene (reference sequence). With 6 bases removed from V and 0 bases from J, the gap between germline ends came to 6 bases. CDR3 DNA sequence: TGTGCCAGCAGGTTGGACTCCTATAATTCACCCCTCCACTTT. Translating it yields CASRLDSYNSPLHF.

The genes are TRBV27 and TRBJ1-2, with a tentative D call TRBD1 (5 bases). The germline gives CDR1 MNHEY, CDR2 SMNVEV (reference sequence). Trimming stripped 5 bases from V and 8 bases from J, with 21 bases between. The CDR3 loop spans 15 amino acids. The CDR3 reads CASSDRSGRLGGYTF. CDR3 bases: TGTGCCAGCAGTGACCGGTCAGGGCGGCTGGGGGGCTACACCTTC.

This clonotype turned up a few times. The chain recombines TRBV30 with TRBJ1-2; unclear D gene. There are 13 residues in the CDR3. Germline CDR1 GTSNPN, CDR2 SVGIG (reference sequence). V lost 5 bases to trimming and J lost 0 bases, with 10 bases between them. The CDR3 region has the DNA TGTGCCTGGGACGGAGATACTAACTATGGCTACACCTTC. Its translation: CAWDGDTNYGYTF.

This clonotype was counted between two and nine times. The CDR3 DNA reads TGCGCCAGCAGCCAAGATAATTTAGGACTAGCGGGGGTTTCCTCCTACAATGAGCAGTTCTTC. It translates to CASSQDNLGLAGVSSYNEQFF. The chain joins TRBV4-1 to TRBJ2-1, with TRBD2 matching 13 bases. Germline CDR1 reads MGHRA; CDR2 reads YSYEKL. The CDR3 is 21 residues long. After removal of 0 bases from V and 0 bases from J, the junction contained 11 bases not matched to a gene.

This clonotype was recorded many times. This rearrangement joins TRBV29-1 to TRBJ2-7, with D possibly being TRBD1 (6 bases). The V gene lost 6 bases and the J gene lost 2 bases, with 14 bases spanning the gap. Germline V lookup: CDR1 SQVTM, CDR2 ANQGSEA. This CDR3 is built from 13 residues. The CDR3 DNA follows: TGCAGCGTCCTCTCCGGGACACCCTACGAGCAGTACTTC. It is translated as CSVLSGTPYEQYF.

This clonotype was seen more than once but under ten times. The rearrangement joins TRBV5-1 to TRBJ1-5, with D tentatively TRBD1 (5 bases). The germline CDR1 and CDR2 sequences are SGHRS and YFSETQ. Between the trimmed V and J ends, which lost 3 bases and 5 bases, there was a span of 12 bases. The CDR3 has 14 residues. The CDR3 DNA reads as TGCGCCAGCAGCTCCTCCGGGGGGGATCAGCCCCAGCATTTT. This codes for CASSSSGGDQPQHF.

The chain links TRBV14 to TRBJ1-2; TRBD1 is a possible D gene (5 bases). The V gene's germline CDR1 is SGHDN and CDR2 FVKESK. The CDR3 covers 13 residues. The V and J ends lost 2 bases and 8 bases respectively, with 12 bases between them. CDR3 loop: CASSQMNGGGYTF. The CDR3 DNA reads as TGTGCCAGCAGCCAAATGAATGGGGGAGGCTACACCTTC.

The chain combines TRBV12-3 or TRBV12-4 with TRBJ2-7, with 9 bases fitting TRBD1. Unmatched junction bases numbered 5, after V lost 3 bases and J lost 5 bases. The length of the CDR3 is 14 residues. The CDR3 coding sequence is TGTGCCAGCAGTTTGGGGACAGGGAACCACGAGCAGTACTTC. Translated, it gives CASSLGTGNHEQYF.

V gene TRBV10-3 combines with J gene TRBJ2-7; D is unresolved. The CDR3 has 12 amino acids. V was clipped by 4 bases and J by 3 bases, with 7 bases between them. Germline V gene lookup returns CDR1 ENHRY and CDR2 SYGVKD. The DNA of the CDR3 is TGTGCCATCAGTGTTGACCGCTACGAGCAGTACTTC. As protein: CAISVDRYEQYF.

This clonotype was seen only a few times. The genes are TRBV4-1 and TRBJ2-1; D remains ambiguous. CDR1 is MGHRA, CDR2 YSYEKL, per germline. The CDR3 runs to 16 residues. V gave up 5 bases and J gave up 0 bases, with 14 bases separating them. The CDR3 region is CASSKKPDYSYNEQFF. The CDR3 DNA follows: TGCGCCAGCAGCAAAAAGCCCGATTACTCCTACAATGAGCAGTTCTTC.

This clonotype was seen at least ten times. This chain links TRBV12-3 or TRBV12-4 with TRBJ2-7; TRBD1 agrees at 8 bases. The CDR3 consists of 16 residues. The junction had 8 bases not matched to a gene; V was cut back by 3 bases and J by 1 base. As DNA, the CDR3 is TGTGCCAGCAGTTTGGGGGACAGGTCTAAGTCCTACGAGCAGTACTTC. This codes for CASSLGDRSKSYEQYF.

This clonotype came up once. The chain joins TRBV6-1 to TRBJ1-5; possibly TRBD1 for D (5 bases). The CDR3 extends over 13 amino acids. V was cut by 4 bases and J by 3 bases, with 7 bases left in between. The germline V gene has CDR1 MNHNS and CDR2 SASEGT. The CDR3 DNA is TGTGCCAGCAGTGGACAGCTCAATCAGCCCCAGCATTTT. Its protein is CASSGQLNQPQHF.

This clonotype was seen a handful of times. This rearrangement joins TRBV20-1 to TRBJ2-5, with D possibly TRBD2 on 6 matching bases. V lost 1 base, J lost 11 bases, and 29 bases lay in between. Germline loops: CDR1 DFQATT, CDR2 SNEGSKA (reference sequence). The CDR3 sequence is 17 residues long. CDR3 amino acids: CSARAPFVWRDLLEQYF. CDR3 sequence (DNA): TGCAGTGCTAGAGCCCCCTTTGTTTGGCGGGACCTTCTGGAGCAGTACTTC.

V and J are TRBV7-8 and TRBJ1-4; tentative D call: TRBD1 (5 bases). The CDR3 sequence is 16 residues long. Germline V gene sequence: CDR1 SGHVS, CDR2 FQNEAQ. The germline V and J ends were trimmed by 1 base and 8 bases, with 17 bases remaining between them. The CDR3 loop is CASSLGGWGTKEKLFF. For the CDR3, the DNA is TGTGCCAGCAGCTTAGGGGGGTGGGGCACGAAGGAAAAACTGTTTTTT.

The sample holds a few counts of this clonotype. The chain couples TRBV4-1 to TRBJ1-1; a weak D match, TRBD1 (5 bases). The germline gives CDR1 MGHRA, CDR2 YSYEKL. This CDR3 contains 16 residues. Between the trimmed V and J ends, which lost 0 bases and 5 bases, there was a span of 16 bases. CDR3 sequence: CASSQDGMARGTEAFF. Written as DNA, the CDR3 is TGCGCCAGCAGCCAAGATGGAATGGCTCGGGGGACTGAAGCTTTCTTT.

Only a few counts were recorded for this clonotype. This chain joins TRBV28 and TRBJ2-3; weak D call: TRBD1 (5 bases). The CDR3 runs to 14 residues. Germline CDR1 is MDHEN and CDR2 is SYDVKM. V was trimmed by 7 bases and J by 2 bases, leaving 13 bases between them. CDR3 sequence: CASTLGPNTDTQYF. The DNA of the CDR3 is TGTGCCAGCACGTTGGGGCCCAACACAGATACGCAGTATTTT.

The gene calls are TRBV4-1 and TRBJ1-4; the D is unclear. CDR1 is MGHRA, CDR2 YSYEKL, per germline. This CDR3 spans 12 amino acids. V was pared by 3 bases and J by 7 bases, with 6 bases between. CDR3 in amino acids: CASSHAREKLFF. The DNA for the CDR3 is TGCGCCAGCAGCCACGCCCGTGAAAAACTGTTTTTT.

The chain carries TRBV29-1 and TRBJ1-4, with unresolved D. From germline, CDR1 is SQVTM and CDR2 ANQGSEA. This CDR3 contains 13 residues. V dropped 5 bases and J dropped 8 bases, with 15 bases sitting between them. In DNA form, the CDR3 reads TGCAGCGTTAATAGAGGAATTGGGGAAAAACTGTTTTTT. It codes for CSVNRGIGEKLFF. Complete variable domain (other parts from reference TRBV29-1 and TRBJ1-4): SAVISQKPSRDICQRGTSLTIQCQVDSQVTMMFWYRQQPGQSLTLIATANQGSEATYESGFVIDKFPISRPNLTFSTLTVSNMSPEDSSIYLCSVNRGIGEKLFFGSGTQLSVL.

This CDR3 reads CASSQARGGWQETQYF. Here the CDR3 DNA reads TGTGCCAGCAGCCAAGCCAGGGGGGGCTGGCAAGAGACCCAGTACTTC. The chain employs TRBV4-2 and TRBJ2-5, with D perhaps matching TRBD1 or TRBD2 (7 bases each). Germline assignment: CDR1 LGHNA and CDR2 YNFKEQ. CDR3 length equals 16 residues. Trimming took 1 base from V and 2 from J, leaving 14 bases between them.

This chain connects TRBV20-1 to TRBJ2-3, with 14 bases aligning to TRBD2. Germline loops: CDR1 DFQATT, CDR2 SNEGSKA (reference sequence). CDR3 length: 19 amino acids. The V gene end was trimmed by 2 bases and the J gene end by 4 bases; junction bases not matched to a gene: 14. As DNA, the CDR3 is TGCAGTGCTAGATGGGGACTAGCGGGAGCGGGTTCCCTCCCAGATACGCAGTATTTT. Residues: CSARWGLAGAGSLPDTQYF.

The chain is built from TRBV7-8 and TRBJ2-7; 8 bases match TRBD2. J lost 0 bases, V lost 5 bases, and 12 bases had no gene match. The CDR3 spans 17 residues. The germline V gene has CDR1 SGHVS and CDR2 FQNEAQ. CDR3: CASSLGVSGMFSYEQYF. CDR3 in DNA: TGTGCCAGCAGCCTCGGGGTTAGCGGGATGTTCTCCTACGAGCAGTACTTC.

The CDR3 is CASSLGGIDGPQHF. As DNA, the CDR3 is TGTGCCAGCAGCTTAGGAGGTATTGATGGCCCCCAGCATTTT. The V and J genes are TRBV7-2 and TRBJ1-5; D is undetermined. The CDR3 contains 14 residues. CDR1 is SGHTA and CDR2 is FQGNSA in the germline V gene. Trimming pared 1 base from V and 10 bases from J, leaving 14 bases between.